Following are 3 T cell receptor beta chains from one sample sequenced in a study of CD8 T cells in Susac syndrome. Reverse transcription of about 0.5 to 1 ug RNA used random hexamers. TCRdb reanalysed the immunoSEQ multiplex PCR reads using MiXCR and keeps one entry per CDR3 protein. The data hold some 170,000 distinct CDR3 sequences, with 80% to 95% observed a single time. Sequenced: CD4+ T cells from PBMCs. All receptors derive from a human donor in good health.

The V gene is TRBV6-1, the J gene TRBJ2-3, with TRBD2 matching 9 bases. The CDR3 length is 16 residues. The germline V gene encodes CDR1 MNHNS and CDR2 SASEGT. V lost 2 bases to trimming and J lost 4 bases; unmatched junction nucleotides: 7. CDR3 bases: TGTGCCAGCAGTGAAAGAGGGCGGGGGGGGGCAGATACGCAGTATTTT. It yields the protein CASSERGRGGADTQYF.

V is TRBV20-1 and J is TRBJ2-7; D is unclear. Germline CDR1 DFQATT, CDR2 SNEGSKA (reference sequence). Trimming removed 3 bases from V and 2 bases from J, with 17 bases in between. The CDR3 contains 15 residues. The CDR3 spells CSARTGTNSPYEQYF. CDR3 coding DNA: TGCAGTGCTAGGACGGGTACCAATAGCCCCTACGAGCAGTACTTC.

CDR3 nucleotides: TGTGCCAGCAGCCCTTATCTAGCGGGGGCCCGTGGAGAGACCCAGTACTTC. Its protein is CASSPYLAGARGETQYF. V gene TRBV3-1 combines with J gene TRBJ2-5; TRBD2 matches 10 bases. Germline V lookup: CDR1 LGHDT, CDR2 YNNKEL (reference sequence). With 4 bases clipped from V and 4 bases from J, the junction kept 12 bases outside the gene matches. There are 17 residues in the CDR3.